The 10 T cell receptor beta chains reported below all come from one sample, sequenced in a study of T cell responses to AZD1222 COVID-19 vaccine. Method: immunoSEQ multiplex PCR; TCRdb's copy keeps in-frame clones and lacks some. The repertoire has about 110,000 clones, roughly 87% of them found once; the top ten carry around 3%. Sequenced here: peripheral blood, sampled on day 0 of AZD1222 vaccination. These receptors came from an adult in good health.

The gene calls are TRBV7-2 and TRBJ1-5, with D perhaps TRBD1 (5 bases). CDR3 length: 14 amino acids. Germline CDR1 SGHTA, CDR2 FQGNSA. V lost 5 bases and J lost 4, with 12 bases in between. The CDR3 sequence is CASSPDNLNQPQHF. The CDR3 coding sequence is TGTGCCAGCAGCCCGGACAACCTAAATCAGCCCCAGCATTTT.

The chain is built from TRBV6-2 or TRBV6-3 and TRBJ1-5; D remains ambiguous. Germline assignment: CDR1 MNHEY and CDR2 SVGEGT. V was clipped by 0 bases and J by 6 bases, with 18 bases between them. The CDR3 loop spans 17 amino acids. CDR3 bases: TGTGCCAGCAGTTACTCGAGTATGAGGGAAGGAAGTCAGCCCCAGCATTTT. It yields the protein CASSYSSMREGSQPQHF.

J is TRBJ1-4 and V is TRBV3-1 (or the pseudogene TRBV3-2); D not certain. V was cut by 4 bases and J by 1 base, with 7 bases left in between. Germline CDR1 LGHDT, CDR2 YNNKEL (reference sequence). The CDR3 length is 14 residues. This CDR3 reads CASSPQGTNEKLFF. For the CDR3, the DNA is TGTGCCAGCAGCCCACAAGGAACTAATGAAAAACTGTTTTTT.

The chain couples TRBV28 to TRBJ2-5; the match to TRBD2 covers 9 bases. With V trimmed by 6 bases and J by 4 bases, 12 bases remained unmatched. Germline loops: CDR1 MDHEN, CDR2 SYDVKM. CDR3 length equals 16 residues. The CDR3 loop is CASRPDSGGNRETQYF. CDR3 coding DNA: TGTGCCAGCAGACCCGATAGCGGGGGAAATAGAGAGACCCAGTACTTC. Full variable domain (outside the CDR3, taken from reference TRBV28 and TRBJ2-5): DVKVTQSSRYLVKRTGEKVFLECVQDMDHENMFWYRQDPGLGLRLIYFSYDVKMKEKGDIPEGYSVSREKKERFSLILESASTNQTSMYLCASRPDSGGNRETQYFGPGTRLLVL.

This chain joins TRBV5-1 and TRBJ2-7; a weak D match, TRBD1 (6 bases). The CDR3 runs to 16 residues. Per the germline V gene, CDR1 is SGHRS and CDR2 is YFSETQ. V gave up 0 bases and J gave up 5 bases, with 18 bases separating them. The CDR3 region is CASSLAQGPSIHEQYF. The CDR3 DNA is TGCGCCAGCAGCTTGGCCCAGGGGCCGTCGATCCACGAGCAGTACTTC. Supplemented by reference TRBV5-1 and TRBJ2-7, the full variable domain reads KAGVTQTPRYLIKTRGQQVTLSCSPISGHRSVSWYQQTPGQGLQFLFEYFSETQRNKGNFPGRFSGRQFSNSRSEMNVSTLELGDSALYLCASSLAQGPSIHEQYFGPGTRLTVT.

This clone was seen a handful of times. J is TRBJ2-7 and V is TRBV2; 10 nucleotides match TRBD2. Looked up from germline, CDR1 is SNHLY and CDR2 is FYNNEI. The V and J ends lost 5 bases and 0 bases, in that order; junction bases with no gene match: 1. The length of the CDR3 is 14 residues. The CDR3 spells CASSPSGSSYEQYF. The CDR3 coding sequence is TGTGCCAGCAGTCCTAGCGGGAGCTCCTACGAGCAGTACTTC.

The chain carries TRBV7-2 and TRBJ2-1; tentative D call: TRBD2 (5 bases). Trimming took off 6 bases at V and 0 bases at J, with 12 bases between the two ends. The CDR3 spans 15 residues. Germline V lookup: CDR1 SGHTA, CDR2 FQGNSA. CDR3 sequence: CASRSSRDSYNEQFF. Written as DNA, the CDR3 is TGTGCCAGCAGGTCATCCCGGGACTCCTACAATGAGCAGTTCTTC. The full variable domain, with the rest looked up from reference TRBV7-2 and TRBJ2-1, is GAGVSQSPSNKVTEKGKDVELRCDPISGHTALYWYRQSLGQGLEFLIYFQGNSAPDKSGLPSDRFSAERTGGSVSTLTIQRTQQEDSAVYLCASRSSRDSYNEQFFGPGTRLTVL.

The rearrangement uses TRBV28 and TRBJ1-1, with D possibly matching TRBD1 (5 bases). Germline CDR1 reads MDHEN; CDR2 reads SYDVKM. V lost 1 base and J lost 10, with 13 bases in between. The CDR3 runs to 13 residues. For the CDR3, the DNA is TGTGCCAGCAGTTTATTGCGGGGCAGGGTAGCTTTCTTT. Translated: CASSLLRGRVAFF. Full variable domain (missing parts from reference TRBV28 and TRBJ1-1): DVKVTQSSRYLVKRTGEKVFLECVQDMDHENMFWYRQDPGLGLRLIYFSYDVKMKEKGDIPEGYSVSREKKERFSLILESASTNQTSMYLCASSLLRGRVAFFGQGTRLTVV.

The CDR3: CASSPPPRGGYQETQYF. The CDR3 DNA sequence: TGTGCCAGCAGTCCCCCCCCCAGGGGAGGGTACCAAGAGACCCAGTACTTC. The chain carries TRBV6-6 and TRBJ2-5; D is possibly TRBD2 (7 bases). This CDR3 is built from 17 residues. V was cut by 5 bases and J by 0 bases, with 19 bases left in between. CDR1 and CDR2 (germline): MNHNY, SVGAGI (reference sequence).

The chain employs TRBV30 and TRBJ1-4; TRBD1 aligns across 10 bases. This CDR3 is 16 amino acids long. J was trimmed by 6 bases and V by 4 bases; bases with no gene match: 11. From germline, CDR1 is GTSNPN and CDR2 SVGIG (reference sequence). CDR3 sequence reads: CAWTPWDRGSDEKLFF. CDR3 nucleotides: TGTGCCTGGACCCCCTGGGACAGGGGAAGCGATGAAAAACTGTTTTTT.